By sample share, the clone carrying this TCR beta chain is medium-sized (0.01 to 0.1%). No antigen is known for it. How the authors handled the data: CDR3 was compared across clinicopathological groups, and the resulting differences were used to build a distant-metastasis classifier for papillary thyroid cancer. Using MiXCR, TCRdb re-called clones from the PCR reads. TCRdb's processing, not the authors' own work, is the source of the V and J calls. The sample yields 9,900 or so clones, 9.5% to 12% seen once. V lost 6 bases and J lost 6, with 20 bases in between. The CDR3 runs 16 residues. Looked up from germline, CDR1 is MDHEN and CDR2 is SYDVKM. The record originates from a study of metastatic and nonmetastatic thyroid tumors. Turning to the study itself: Malignant and benign thyroid patients had repertoires compared in peripheral blood and tumor or nodule tissue. Whole-study results and caveats: In blood and tumor, TCR beta diversity was reportedly significantly higher in malignant thyroid tumors than in benign nodules.

No treatment of any kind had been given to any patient before thyroid surgery. This sequence was found in a female donor with papillary thyroid cancer or a benign thyroid nodule (not recorded which). Some clones in this sample may be carry-over from other donors' samples. What was sequenced was tumor tissue. J is TRBJ2-2 and V is TRBV28, with D tentatively TRBD2 (7 bases). CDR3 residues: CASRTSTRGGAGELFF. CDR3 bases: TGTGCCAGCAGGACTTCCACGAGGGGGGGGGCCGGGGAGCTGTTTTTT.